This is a list of T cell receptor beta chains from one sample in a study of T cell responses to AZD1222 COVID-19 vaccine. TCRdb's copy holds only in-frame clones and misses some; the assay was immunoSEQ multiplex PCR. Of fewer than 150,000 clones in the sample, approximately 90% were seen once. The starting material was peripheral blood, obtained on day 0 of AZD1222 vaccination. Every receptor here comes from an adult in good health. Each CDR3 is given with its conserved first and last residue. The D gene is left open where the match is weak. A clone size is listed for some rows: how often the clone was seen (once, few, many), or a class if it is expanded.

cdr3_aa,cdr3_nt,clone_size,v_call,d_call,j_call
CASSLALEGRGVYGYTF,TGTGCCAGCAGCTTAGCGCTAGAAGGCAGGGGTGTCTATGGCTACACCTTC,-,TRBV7-9,-,TRBJ1-2
CASSPLTRGSRETQYF,TGTGCCAGCAGCCCCCTTACGAGGGGGTCCAGAGAGACCCAGTACTTC,-,TRBV27,-,TRBJ2-5
CASSLLFLTGAGSGNTIYF,TGTGCCAGCAGCCTCCTCTTTCTCACGGGGGCCGGATCTGGAAACACCATATATTTT,-,TRBV3-1/TRBV3-2,-,TRBJ1-3
CASSYRPGISLETQYF,TGTGCCAGCAGTTACAGGCCGGGAATCTCTCTCGAGACCCAGTACTTC,-,TRBV6-2/TRBV6-3,-,TRBJ2-5
CASSWGQIYEQYF,TGTGCCAGCAGTTGGGGACAGATCTACGAGCAGTACTTC,few,TRBV12-3/TRBV12-4,TRBD1,TRBJ2-7
CASSMNTDTQYF,TGTGCCAGCAGCATGAACACAGATACGCAGTATTTT,-,TRBV7-2,-,TRBJ2-3
CSVVMGAGDQPQHF,TGCAGCGTTGTGATGGGGGCGGGGGATCAGCCCCAGCATTTT,-,TRBV29-1,-,TRBJ1-5
CASTYQTGGLGKLFF,TGTGCCAGCACCTACCAAACAGGGGGCTTGGGAAAACTGTTTTTT,-,TRBV7-2,TRBD1,TRBJ1-4
CAHSLGVGANEKLFF,TGTGCCCACTCCTTGGGGGTTGGGGCTAATGAAAAACTGTTTTTT,-,TRBV30,-,TRBJ1-4
CASSYSISGYEQYF,TGTGCCAGCAGTTACTCGATAAGCGGCTACGAGCAGTACTTC,-,TRBV6-5,-,TRBJ2-7
CAWSRGDYGYTF,TGTGCCTGGAGTCGGGGAGACTATGGCTACACCTTC,-,TRBV30,-,TRBJ1-2
CATSRGGLAGVRFF,TGTGCCACCAGCAGAGGGGGCCTAGCGGGAGTCCGGTTCTTC,-,TRBV15,TRBD2,TRBJ2-1
CASSLGGAVDTQYF,TGTGCCAGCAGCTTAGGGGGGGCCGTAGATACGCAGTATTTT,once,TRBV11-3,-,TRBJ2-3
CASSVGIEALNEQFF,TGTGCCAGCAGCGTAGGAATCGAAGCCCTCAATGAGCAGTTCTTC,-,TRBV9,-,TRBJ2-1
CASSRDRNQPQHF,TGTGCCAGTAGCCGCGACAGGAATCAGCCCCAGCATTTT,few,TRBV19,-,TRBJ1-5
CASSQQGTQGDIQYF,TGCGCCAGCAGCCAACAAGGGACCCAGGGTGACATTCAGTACTTC,-,TRBV4-1,-,TRBJ2-4
CASSLQGTTNTEAFF,TGTGCCAGCAGCCTACAGGGGACGACGAACACTGAAGCTTTCTTT,-,TRBV6-5,TRBD1,TRBJ1-1
CSVEGAGVGEQYF,TGCAGCGTTGAAGGAGCGGGAGTTGGAGAGCAGTACTTC,-,TRBV29-1,TRBD2,TRBJ2-7
CASSQGTPIGGYTF,TGTGCCAGCAGCCAAGGAACCCCCATAGGTGGCTACACCTTC,once,TRBV3-1/TRBV3-2,-,TRBJ1-2
CASSTPPSGQGDQPQHF,TGTGCCAGCAGCACTCCCCCGTCGGGACAGGGCGACCAGCCCCAGCATTTT,-,TRBV21-1,-,TRBJ1-5
CASSPQAGLAGASSYNEQFF,TGTGCCAGCAGTCCCCAAGCGGGACTAGCGGGGGCAAGCTCCTACAATGAGCAGTTCTTC,-,TRBV27,TRBD2,TRBJ2-1
CASSFATGFSYEQYF,TGTGCCAGCAGCTTTGCGACAGGGTTTTCGTACGAGCAGTACTTC,-,TRBV5-4,TRBD1,TRBJ2-7
CASSLSENQPQHF,TGTGCCAGCAGTTTAAGCGAGAATCAGCCCCAGCATTTT,-,TRBV12-3/TRBV12-4,-,TRBJ1-5
CASSLESRPSYEQYF,TGTGCCAGCAGCTTAGAATCGCGCCCCTCCTACGAGCAGTACTTC,-,TRBV7-8,-,TRBJ2-7
CATSDSPDRGHEKLFF,TGTGCCACCAGTGATTCCCCGGACAGGGGGCACGAAAAACTGTTTTTT,-,TRBV24-1,TRBD1,TRBJ1-4
CASSLGLTGTMNTEAFF,TGTGCCAGCAGCTTAGGCCTCACCGGGACCATGAACACTGAAGCTTTCTTT,-,TRBV11-3,-,TRBJ1-1